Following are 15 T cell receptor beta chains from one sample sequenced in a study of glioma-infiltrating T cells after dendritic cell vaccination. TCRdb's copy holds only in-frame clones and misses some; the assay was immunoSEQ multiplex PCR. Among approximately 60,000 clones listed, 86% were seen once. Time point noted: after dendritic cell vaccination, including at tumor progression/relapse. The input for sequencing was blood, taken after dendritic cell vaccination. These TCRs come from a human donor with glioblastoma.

CDR3 sequence (DNA): TGTGCCACCAGCAGAGACAGGACAGGGTTTCGGTCACCCCTCCACTTT. It yields the protein CATSRDRTGFRSPLHF. V usage is TRBV15 and J usage is TRBJ1-6; 8 bases map to TRBD1. The CDR3 covers 16 residues. Per the germline V gene, CDR1 is LNHNV and CDR2 is YYDKDF (reference sequence). V was pared by 0 bases and J by 10 bases, with 8 bases of the junction left unmatched. Full variable domain (missing parts from reference TRBV15 and TRBJ1-6): DAMVIQNPRYQVTQFGKPVTLSCSQTLNHNVMYWYQQKSSQAPKLLFHYYDKDFNNEADTPDNFQSRRPNTSFCFLDIRSPGLGDTAMYLCATSRDRTGFRSPLHFGNGTRLTVT.

Here the CDR3 reads CASSKVFLGQGTGELFF. The CDR3 bases are TGTGCCAGCAGCAAAGTTTTTCTGGGACAGGGGACCGGGGAGCTGTTTTTT. The chain uses TRBV21-1 and TRBJ2-2; TRBD1 reflects the table's D call only, with no check against the DNA. TRBV21-1 is annotated as a pseudogene. There are 17 residues in the CDR3.

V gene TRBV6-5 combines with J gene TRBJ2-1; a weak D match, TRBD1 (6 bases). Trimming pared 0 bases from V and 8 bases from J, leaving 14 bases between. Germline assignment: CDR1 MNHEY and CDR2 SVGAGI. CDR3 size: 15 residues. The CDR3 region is CASSYSLGSGDEQFF. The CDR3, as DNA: TGTGCCAGCAGTTACTCCTTAGGGTCAGGGGATGAGCAGTTCTTC.

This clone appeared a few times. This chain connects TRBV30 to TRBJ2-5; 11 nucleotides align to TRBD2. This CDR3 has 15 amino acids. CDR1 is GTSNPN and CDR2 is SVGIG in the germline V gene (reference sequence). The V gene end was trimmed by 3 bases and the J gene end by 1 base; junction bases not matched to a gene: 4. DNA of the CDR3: TGTGCCTGGAGGGGGACTAGCGGCATCCAAGAGACCCAGTACTTC. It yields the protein CAWRGTSGIQETQYF.

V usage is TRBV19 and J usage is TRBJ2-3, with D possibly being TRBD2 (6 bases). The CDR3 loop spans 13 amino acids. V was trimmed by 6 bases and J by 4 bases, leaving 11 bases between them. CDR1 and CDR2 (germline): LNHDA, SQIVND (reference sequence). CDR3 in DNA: TGTGCCAGTAGCCTGGGGGGTCCAGATACGCAGTATTTT. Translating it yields CASSLGGPDTQYF.

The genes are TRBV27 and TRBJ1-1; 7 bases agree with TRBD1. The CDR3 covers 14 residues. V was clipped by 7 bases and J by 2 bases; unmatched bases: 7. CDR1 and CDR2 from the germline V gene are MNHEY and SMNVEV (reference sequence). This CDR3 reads CASNSGTVNTEAFF. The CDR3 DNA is TGTGCCAGCAATTCCGGGACAGTCAACACTGAAGCTTTCTTT.

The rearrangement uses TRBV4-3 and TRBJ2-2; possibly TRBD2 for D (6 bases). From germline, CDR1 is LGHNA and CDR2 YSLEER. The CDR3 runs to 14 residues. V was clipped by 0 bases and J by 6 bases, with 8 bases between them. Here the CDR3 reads CASSQDRRAGELFF. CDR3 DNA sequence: TGCGCCAGCAGCCAAGATCGGAGGGCCGGGGAGCTGTTTTTT.

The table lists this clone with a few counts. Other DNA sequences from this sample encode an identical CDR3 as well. This CDR3 is CASSPGQGPGNTIYF. As DNA, the CDR3 is TGTGCCAGCAGCCCAGGACAGGGGCCTGGAAACACCATATATTTT. The chain links TRBV11-2 to TRBJ1-3, with TRBD1 matching 9 bases. The V and J ends lost 5 bases and 2 bases, in that order; junction bases with no gene match: 4. CDR1 is SGHAT and CDR2 is FQNNGV in the germline V gene. CDR3 size: 15 residues.

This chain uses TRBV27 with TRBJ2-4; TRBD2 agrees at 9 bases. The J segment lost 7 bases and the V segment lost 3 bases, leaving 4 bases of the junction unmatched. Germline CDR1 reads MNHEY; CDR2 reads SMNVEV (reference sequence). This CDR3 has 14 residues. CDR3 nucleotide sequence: TGTGCCAGCAGTTTTAGCGGGAGTGGTAACATTCAGTACTTC. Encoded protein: CASSFSGSGNIQYF.

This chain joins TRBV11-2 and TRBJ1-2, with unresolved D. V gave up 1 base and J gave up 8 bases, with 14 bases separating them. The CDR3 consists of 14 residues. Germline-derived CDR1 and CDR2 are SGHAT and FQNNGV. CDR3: CASSLGQQSLGYTF. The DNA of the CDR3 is TGTGCCAGCAGCTTAGGTCAACAGTCGCTGGGCTACACCTTC.

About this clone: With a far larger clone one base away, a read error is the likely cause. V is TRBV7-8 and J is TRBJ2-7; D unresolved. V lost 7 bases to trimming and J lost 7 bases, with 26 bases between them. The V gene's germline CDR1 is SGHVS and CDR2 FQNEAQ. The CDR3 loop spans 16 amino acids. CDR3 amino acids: CASTQSVGRFNNEQYF. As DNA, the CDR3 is TGTGCCAGCACCCAATCGGTGGGCAGGTTTAACAATGAGCAGTACTTC.

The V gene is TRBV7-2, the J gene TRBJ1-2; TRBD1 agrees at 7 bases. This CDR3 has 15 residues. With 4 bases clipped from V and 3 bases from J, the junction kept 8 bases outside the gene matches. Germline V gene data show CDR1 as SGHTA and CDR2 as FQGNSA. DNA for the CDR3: TGTGCCAGCAGCTCAACGACAGGGTGGGACTATGGCTACACCTTC. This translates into CASSSTTGWDYGYTF.

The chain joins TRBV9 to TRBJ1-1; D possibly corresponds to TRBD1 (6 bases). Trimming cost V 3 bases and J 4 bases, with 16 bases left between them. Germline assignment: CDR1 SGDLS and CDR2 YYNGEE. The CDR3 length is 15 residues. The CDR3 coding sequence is TGTGCCAGCAGCGACGGCAGGGGATTTGGCACTGAAGCTTTCTTT. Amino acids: CASSDGRGFGTEAFF.

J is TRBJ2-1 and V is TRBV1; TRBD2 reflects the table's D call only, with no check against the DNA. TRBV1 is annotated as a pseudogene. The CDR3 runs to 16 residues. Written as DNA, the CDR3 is TGCACCAGCAGCCATATATCGGGACTAGCGAGCAATGAGCAGTTCTTC. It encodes CTSSHISGLASNEQFF.

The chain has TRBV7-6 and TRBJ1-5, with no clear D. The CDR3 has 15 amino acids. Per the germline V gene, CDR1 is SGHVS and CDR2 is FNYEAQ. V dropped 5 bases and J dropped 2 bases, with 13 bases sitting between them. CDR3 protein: CASSPIREGNQPQHF. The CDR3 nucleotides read TGTGCCAGCAGCCCCATAAGGGAGGGCAATCAGCCCCAGCATTTT.